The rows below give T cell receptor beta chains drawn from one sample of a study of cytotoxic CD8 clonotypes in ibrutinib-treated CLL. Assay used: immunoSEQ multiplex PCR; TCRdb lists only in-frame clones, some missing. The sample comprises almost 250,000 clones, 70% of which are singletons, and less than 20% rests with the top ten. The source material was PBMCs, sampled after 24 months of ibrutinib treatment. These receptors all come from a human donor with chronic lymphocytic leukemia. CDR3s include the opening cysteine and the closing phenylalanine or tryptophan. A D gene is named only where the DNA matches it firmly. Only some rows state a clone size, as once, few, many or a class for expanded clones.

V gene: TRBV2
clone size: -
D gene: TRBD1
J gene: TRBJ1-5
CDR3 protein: CASSEQGAGAQHF
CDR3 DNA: TGTGCCAGCAGTGAACAGGGGGCAGGGGCCCAGCATTTT

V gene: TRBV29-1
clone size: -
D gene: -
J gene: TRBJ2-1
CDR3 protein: CSGVGQREQFF
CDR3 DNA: TGCAGCGGTGTTGGACAGAGAGAGCAGTTCTTC

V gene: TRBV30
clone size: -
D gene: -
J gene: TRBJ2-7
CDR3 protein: CAWLGPTGLTYEQYF
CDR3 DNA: TGTGCCTGGCTAGGGCCAACAGGCCTTACCTACGAGCAGTACTTC

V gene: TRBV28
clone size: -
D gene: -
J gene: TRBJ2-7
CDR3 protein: CASSFGRSYEQYF
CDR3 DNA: TGTGCCAGCAGTTTCGGGCGCTCCTACGAGCAGTACTTC

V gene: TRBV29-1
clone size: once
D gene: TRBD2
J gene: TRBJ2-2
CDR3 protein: CSVDEGLASNTGELFF
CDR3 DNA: TGCAGCGTTGACGAAGGACTAGCGAGTAACACCGGGGAGCTGTTTTTT

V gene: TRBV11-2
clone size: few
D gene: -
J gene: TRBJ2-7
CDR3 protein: CASSFYGQNYEQYF
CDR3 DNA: TGTGCCAGCAGCTTCTATGGACAGAACTACGAGCAGTACTTC

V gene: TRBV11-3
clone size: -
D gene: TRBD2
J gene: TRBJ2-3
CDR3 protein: CASSLGAGGDASTDTQYF
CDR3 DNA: TGTGCCAGCAGCTTAGGGGCGGGGGGCGACGCGAGCACAGATACGCAGTATTTT

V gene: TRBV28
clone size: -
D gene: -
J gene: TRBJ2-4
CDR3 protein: CASSRTVLKNIQYF
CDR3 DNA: TGTGCCAGCAGTCGTACCGTACTCAAAAACATTCAGTACTTC

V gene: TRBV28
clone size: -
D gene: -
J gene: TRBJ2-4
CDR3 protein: CASSLFPENIQYF
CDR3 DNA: TGTGCCAGCAGTTTATTCCCGGAAAACATTCAGTACTTC

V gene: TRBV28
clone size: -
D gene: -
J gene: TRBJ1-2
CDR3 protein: CASSERGDYGYTF
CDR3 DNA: TGTGCCAGCAGTGAGCGGGGGGACTATGGCTACACCTTC

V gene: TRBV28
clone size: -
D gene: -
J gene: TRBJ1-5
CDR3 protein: CASSFQGGFGQPQHF
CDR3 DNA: TGTGCCAGCAGTTTCCAAGGGGGATTCGGTCAGCCCCAGCATTTT

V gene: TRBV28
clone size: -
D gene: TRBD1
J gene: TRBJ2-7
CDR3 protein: CASSTARTGDTSEQYF
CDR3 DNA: TGTGCCAGCAGTACGGCCAGGACAGGCGACACCTCCGAGCAGTACTTC

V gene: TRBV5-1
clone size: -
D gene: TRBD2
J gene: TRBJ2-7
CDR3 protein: CASSSGLAGGRLYEQYF
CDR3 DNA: TGCGCCAGCAGCTCCGGACTAGCGGGAGGGAGACTCTACGAGCAGTACTTC

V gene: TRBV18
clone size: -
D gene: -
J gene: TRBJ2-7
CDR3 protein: CASSETLLSSYEQYF
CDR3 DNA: TGTGCCAGCTCAGAGACCTTACTGAGCTCCTACGAGCAGTACTTC

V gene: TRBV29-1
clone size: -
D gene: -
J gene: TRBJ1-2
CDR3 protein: CSAHQVNYGYTF
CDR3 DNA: TGCAGCGCCCATCAGGTTAACTATGGCTACACCTTC

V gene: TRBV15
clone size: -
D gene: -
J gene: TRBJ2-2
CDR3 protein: CATSREGSGELFF
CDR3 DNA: TGTGCCACCAGCAGGGAGGGTTCCGGGGAGCTGTTTTTT

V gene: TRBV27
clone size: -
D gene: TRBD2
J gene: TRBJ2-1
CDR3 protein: CASRRAGVDEQFF
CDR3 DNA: TGTGCCAGCAGGCGAGCGGGAGTGGATGAGCAGTTCTTC

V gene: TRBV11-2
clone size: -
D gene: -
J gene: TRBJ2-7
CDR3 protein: CASSPWQSEEQYF
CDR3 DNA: TGTGCCAGCAGCCCTTGGCAATCAGAGGAGCAGTACTTC

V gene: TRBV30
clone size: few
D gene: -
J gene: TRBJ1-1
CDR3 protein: CAWGHLNTEAFF
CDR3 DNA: TGTGCCTGGGGACACTTGAACACTGAAGCTTTCTTT

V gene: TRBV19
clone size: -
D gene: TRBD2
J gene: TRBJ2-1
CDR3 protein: CASSTRTSGSGEQFF
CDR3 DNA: TGTGCCAGTAGTACCAGGACTAGCGGGAGTGGTGAGCAGTTCTTC

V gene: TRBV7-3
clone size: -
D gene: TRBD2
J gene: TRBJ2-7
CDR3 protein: CASSLEAGYEQYF
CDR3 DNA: TGTGCCAGCAGCTTAGAAGCGGGATACGAGCAGTACTTC

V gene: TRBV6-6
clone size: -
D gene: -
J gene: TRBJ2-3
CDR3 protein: CASTRDGGTDTQYF
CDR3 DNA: TGTGCCAGCACCAGGGACGGTGGCACAGATACGCAGTATTTT

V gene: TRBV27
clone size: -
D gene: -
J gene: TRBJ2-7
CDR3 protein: CASRWGAGPSYEQYF
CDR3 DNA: TGTGCCAGCAGGTGGGGTGCGGGACCCTCCTACGAGCAGTACTTC

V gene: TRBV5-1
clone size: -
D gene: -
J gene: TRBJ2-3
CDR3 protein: CASSSAGAIDTQYF
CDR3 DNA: TGCGCCAGCAGCTCGGCCGGGGCAATAGATACGCAGTATTTT

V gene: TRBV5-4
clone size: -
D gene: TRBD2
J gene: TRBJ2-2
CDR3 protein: CAQRDYLFANTGELFF
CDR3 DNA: TGTGCCCAGAGGGACTACCTATTCGCGAACACCGGGGAGCTGTTTTTT

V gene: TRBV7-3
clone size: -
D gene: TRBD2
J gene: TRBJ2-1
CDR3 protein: CASSLVGSGRYTEQFF
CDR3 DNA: TGTGCCAGCAGCTTAGTGGGTAGCGGGAGGTATACTGAGCAGTTCTTC

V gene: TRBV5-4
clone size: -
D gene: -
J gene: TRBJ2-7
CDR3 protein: CASSSPGSSYEQYF
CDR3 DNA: TGTGCCAGCAGCTCCCCAGGGAGCTCCTACGAGCAGTACTTC

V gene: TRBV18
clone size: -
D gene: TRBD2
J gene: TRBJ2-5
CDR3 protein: CASSRLAGGPAGETQYF
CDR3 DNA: TGTGCCAGCTCACGACTAGCGGGAGGGCCGGCGGGGGAGACCCAGTACTTC

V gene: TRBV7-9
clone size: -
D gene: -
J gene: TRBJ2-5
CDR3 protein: CASGPGATQYF
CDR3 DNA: TGTGCCAGCGGCCCCGGAGCGACCCAGTACTTC

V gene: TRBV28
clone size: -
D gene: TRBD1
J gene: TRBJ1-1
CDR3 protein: CASSIGQGRAFF
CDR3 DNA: TGTGCCAGCAGTATCGGACAGGGAAGAGCTTTCTTT

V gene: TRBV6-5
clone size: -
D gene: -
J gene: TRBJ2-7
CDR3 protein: CASSPRRGSHEQYF
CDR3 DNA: TGTGCCAGCAGCCCACGGCGGGGATCCCACGAGCAGTACTTC

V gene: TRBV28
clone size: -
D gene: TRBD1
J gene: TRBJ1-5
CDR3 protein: CASSFRGTGDQPQHF
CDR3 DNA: TGTGCCAGCAGTTTCCGAGGGACAGGGGATCAGCCCCAGCATTTT

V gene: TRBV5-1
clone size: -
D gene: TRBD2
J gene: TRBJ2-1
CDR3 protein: CASSLERAGGNEQFF
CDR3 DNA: TGCGCCAGCAGCTTGGAACGAGCGGGAGGCAATGAGCAGTTCTTC

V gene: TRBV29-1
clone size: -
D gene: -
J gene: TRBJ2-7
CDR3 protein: CSVAGIESYEQYF
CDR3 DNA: TGCAGCGTTGCGGGAATAGAAAGCTACGAGCAGTACTTC

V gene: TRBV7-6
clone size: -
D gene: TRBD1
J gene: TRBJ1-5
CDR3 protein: CASSLVPGQARQPQHF
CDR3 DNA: TGTGCCAGCAGCTTAGTCCCGGGACAGGCCCGTCAGCCCCAGCATTTT

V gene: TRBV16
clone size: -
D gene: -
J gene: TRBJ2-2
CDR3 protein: CASSHSQAFGELFF
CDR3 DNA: TGTGCCAGCAGCCACTCACAGGCGTTCGGGGAGCTGTTTTTT

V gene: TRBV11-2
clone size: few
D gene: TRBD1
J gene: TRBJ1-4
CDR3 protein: CASSFTGVNEKLFF
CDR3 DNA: TGTGCCAGCAGCTTCACAGGGGTAAATGAAAAACTGTTTTTT

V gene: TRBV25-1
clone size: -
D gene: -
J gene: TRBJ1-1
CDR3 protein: CASSDAGRNTEAFF
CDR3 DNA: TGTGCCAGCAGTGACGCCGGACGAAACACTGAAGCTTTCTTT

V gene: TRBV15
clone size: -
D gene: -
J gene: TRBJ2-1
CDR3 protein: CATSSDRQRRDNEQFF
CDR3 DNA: TGTGCCACCAGCAGTGACCGACAGAGAAGGGACAATGAGCAGTTCTTC

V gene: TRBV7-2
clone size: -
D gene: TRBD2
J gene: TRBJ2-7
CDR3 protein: CASSPVVNGRYEQYF
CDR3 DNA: TGTGCCAGCAGCCCAGTGGTCAACGGGAGGTACGAGCAGTACTTC

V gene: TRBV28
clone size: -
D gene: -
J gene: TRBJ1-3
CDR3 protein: CASEPDSQPGNTIYF
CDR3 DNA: TGTGCCAGCGAACCGGACAGTCAGCCAGGAAACACCATATATTTT

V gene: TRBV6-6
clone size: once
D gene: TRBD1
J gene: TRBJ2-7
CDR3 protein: CASSYKTGSEQYF
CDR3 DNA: TGTGCCAGCAGTTACAAGACAGGGTCCGAGCAGTACTTC

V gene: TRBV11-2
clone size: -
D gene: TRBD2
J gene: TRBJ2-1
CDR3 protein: CASSLMLLAGGPREQFF
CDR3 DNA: TGTGCCAGCAGCCTGATGCTACTAGCGGGAGGGCCTCGTGAGCAGTTCTTC

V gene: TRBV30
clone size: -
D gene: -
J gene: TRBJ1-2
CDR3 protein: CAQQGYTF
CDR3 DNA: TGTGCCCAACAAGGCTACACCTTC

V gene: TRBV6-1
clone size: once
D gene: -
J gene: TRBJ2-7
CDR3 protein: CASSDQQGSYEQYF
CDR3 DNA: TGTGCCAGCAGTGATCAACAGGGTTCCTACGAGCAGTACTTC

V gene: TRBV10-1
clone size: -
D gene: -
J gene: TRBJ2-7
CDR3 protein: CALVGETTTYEQYF
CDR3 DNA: TGCGCCCTCGTGGGGGAGACCACTACCTACGAGCAGTACTTC

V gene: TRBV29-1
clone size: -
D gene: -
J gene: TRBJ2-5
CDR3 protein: CSVFVETQYF
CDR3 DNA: TGCAGCGTCTTCGTGGAGACCCAGTACTTC